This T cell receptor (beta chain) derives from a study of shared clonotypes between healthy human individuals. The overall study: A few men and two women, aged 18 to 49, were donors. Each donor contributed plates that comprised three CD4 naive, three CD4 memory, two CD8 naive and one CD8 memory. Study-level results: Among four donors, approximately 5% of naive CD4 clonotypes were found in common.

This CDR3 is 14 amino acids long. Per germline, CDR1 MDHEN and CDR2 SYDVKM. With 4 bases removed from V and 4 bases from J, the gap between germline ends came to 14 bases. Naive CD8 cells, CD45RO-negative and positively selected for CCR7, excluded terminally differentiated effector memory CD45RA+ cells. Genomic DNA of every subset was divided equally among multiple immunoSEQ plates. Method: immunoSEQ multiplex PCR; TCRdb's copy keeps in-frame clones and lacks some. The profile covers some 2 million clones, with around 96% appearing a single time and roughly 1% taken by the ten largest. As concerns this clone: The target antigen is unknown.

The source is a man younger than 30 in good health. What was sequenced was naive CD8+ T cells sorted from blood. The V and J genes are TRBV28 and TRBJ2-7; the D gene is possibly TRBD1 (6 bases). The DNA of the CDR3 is TGTGCCAGCAGTTCGTCCGGACAGACTTACGAGCAGTACTTC. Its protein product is CASSSSGQTYEQYF.